The clone carrying this T cell receptor (beta chain) came up a few times. Antigen: not known. This entry belongs to a study of vaccination and CD4 T cells after COVID-19. At the level of the study: Ranging from 14 to 241, the interval between dose two and post-vaccine sampling had a median of about ten weeks. General observations from the study: Spike mono-reactivity was found in 304 of the 307 vaccine-specific clones identified in convalescent patients.

Scientists ran DNA taken from cultured CD4+ T cells through the Oncomine TCR Beta short-read assay for sequencing. Once CD4+ T cells had been cultured, genomic DNA was extracted from them. TCRdb ran MiXCR on the PCR reads and lists one entry per CDR3 protein. This sample yields 8,500 to 14,000 distinct CDR3 sequences, of which 28% are seen a single time; approximately 21% belongs to the top ten. Described treatment: roughly ten-day PBMC culture with coronavirus spike peptide pools or control peptides (ViraFEST assay). Harvesting of the unexposed donor's CD4+ T cells predated the COVID-19 pandemic (2011-2018). Cultures got half-medium changes with IL-2 on days 3 and 7. The CDR3 has 14 amino acids. V gave up 3 bases and J gave up 6 bases, with 15 bases separating them. Looked up from germline, CDR1 is SGHAT and CDR2 is FQNNGV.

Sequences were obtained from CD4+ T cells from blood, cultured in vitro. The V call is TRBV11-2, the J call TRBJ2-7; possible D gene TRBD1, 6 bases. The sequence was obtained from a human donor in good health. CDR3 bases: TGTGCCAGCAGCTTTAACAGGGTAAGCGGCGAGCAGTACTTC. It specifies CASSFNRVSGEQYF.